The 23 T cell receptor beta chains reported below all come from one sample, sequenced in a study of identical twins. TCRdb independently ran MiXCR on the 5' RACE reads; one entry per CDR3 protein. The sample yields around 480,000 distinct CDR3 sequences, about 13% seen once. These data also formed part of another study, on yellow fever vaccine responses in identical twins.

Sequencing was carried out using CD4+ T cells sorted from blood. All receptors derive from a woman aged 18 to 35 in good health.

This clonotype was seen only a few times. V gene TRBV3-1 combines with J gene TRBJ2-7; 8 bases align to TRBD2. The CDR3 contains 14 residues. V shed 4 bases, J shed 3 bases, and the junction held 5 bases outside the gene matches. The germline V gene encodes CDR1 LGHDT and CDR2 YNNKEL (reference sequence). The CDR3 protein is CASSPQAGGYEQYF. In DNA form, the CDR3 reads TGTGCCAGCAGCCCCCAGGCGGGGGGCTACGAGCAGTACTTC.

This chain uses TRBV6-5 with TRBJ2-1, with D maybe TRBD2 (6 bases). Germline CDR1 reads MNHEY; CDR2 reads SVGAGI. Trimming removed 2 bases from V and 9 bases from J, with 20 bases in between. The CDR3 length is 16 residues. The CDR3 here is CASSYGPNGLGGEQFF. The CDR3 bases are TGTGCCAGCAGTTACGGCCCGAACGGGTTGGGGGGTGAGCAGTTCTTC.

The chain couples TRBV20-1 to TRBJ1-1; D unclear. Germline lookup yields CDR1 DFQATT and CDR2 SNEGSKA (reference sequence). Deletions cut 3 bases from V and 7 bases from J, with 6 bases between. The CDR3 covers 10 residues. CDR3 in DNA: TGCAGTGCTAGTAAGAGTGAAGCTTTCTTT. This sequence encodes CSASKSEAFF.

Regarding this clonotype: A single base separates this from a much larger clone, so it may be a read error. The chain links TRBV7-8 to TRBJ1-3; D might be TRBD1 (6 bases). Germline V lookup: CDR1 SGHVS, CDR2 FQNEAQ. The CDR3 sequence is 15 residues long. The CDR3 is CTSSHRDNSGNTIYF. The CDR3 bases are TGTACCAGCAGCCATAGGGACAACTCTGGAAACACCATATATTTT. Based on the CDR3 plus reference TRBV7-8 and TRBJ1-3, the full variable domain is GAGVSQSPRYKVAKRGQDVALRCDPISGHVSLFWYQQALGQGPEFLTYFQNEAQLDKSGLPSDRFFAERPEGSVSTLKIQRTQQEDSAVYLCTSSHRDNSGNTIYFGEGSWLTVV.

The chain recombines TRBV12-3 or TRBV12-4 with TRBJ2-7; D might be TRBD2 (6 bases). The CDR3 covers 14 residues. Trimming removed 4 bases from V and 5 bases from J, with 15 bases in between. The CDR3 DNA reads TGTGCCAGCAGTTCCGCTGGAGGGAGCCACGAGCAGTACTTC. Translating it yields CASSSAGGSHEQYF.

The chain couples TRBV12-5 to TRBJ2-1; weak D call: TRBD2 (5 bases). V lost 7 bases and J 6 bases, leaving 13 bases between the germline ends. CDR1 is LGHNT and CDR2 is FRNRAP in the germline V gene. This CDR3 is 13 amino acids long. The CDR3 region has the DNA TGTGCTAGTGCTCAGCCCGGGATCAATGAGCAGTTCTTC. Protein sequence: CASAQPGINEQFF.

V and J are TRBV25-1 and TRBJ2-1, with 7 bases lining up with TRBD2. This CDR3 region has 18 residues. V trimming: 3 bases; J trimming: 0 bases; junction bases outside the gene matches: 11. CDR1 is MGHDK and CDR2 is SYGVNS in the germline V gene. CDR3 nucleotide sequence: TGTGCCAGCAGTGATTTTTCTATAGGCGGGAGCTCCTACAATGAGCAGTTCTTC. Translated: CASSDFSIGGSSYNEQFF.

As regards this clonotype: The germline gene is not matched at one end of the junction; a read error may be the cause. The chain joins TRBV20-1 to TRBJ2-5, with TRBD2 matching over 13 bases. This CDR3 is built from 15 residues. Germline CDR1 DFQATT, CDR2 SNEGSKA (reference sequence). CDR3 loop: CRARGTSGTWETQYF. Here the CDR3 DNA reads TGCCGTGCTAGAGGGACTAGCGGGACGTGGGAGACCCAGTACTTC.

This clonotype was detected only a few times. The chain recombines TRBV7-8 with TRBJ1-2; tentatively, D is TRBD1 (6 bases). Germline V gene data show CDR1 as SGHVS and CDR2 as FQNEAQ. V lost 5 bases, J lost 4 bases, and 11 bases lay in between. This CDR3 has 13 residues. The CDR3 DNA sequence: TGTGCCAGCAGCACCGGACAGACCTATGGCTACACCTTC. It yields the protein CASSTGQTYGYTF.

The rearrangement uses TRBV3-1 and TRBJ2-7, with 8 nucleotides matching TRBD2. This CDR3 spans 14 amino acids. CDR1 is LGHDT and CDR2 is YNNKEL in the germline V gene (reference sequence). V trimming: 3 bases; J trimming: 5 bases; junction bases outside the gene matches: 6. In DNA form, the CDR3 reads TGTGCCAGCAGCCATATAGCGGGGTCTAACGAGCAGTACTTC. It encodes CASSHIAGSNEQYF.

The table lists this clonotype with a few counts. CDR3 coding DNA: TGTGCCATCAGTGAGTCTGAGGGGGCGCTTGGGGCCAACGTCCTGACTTTC. Its translation is CAISESEGALGANVLTF. The chain links TRBV10-3 to TRBJ2-6; TRBD1 matches at 7 bases. The CDR3 covers 17 residues. V shed 0 bases, J shed 3 bases, and the junction held 5 bases outside the gene matches. CDR1 ENHRY and CDR2 SYGVKD come from the germline V gene.

There are a few counts of this clonotype. This chain connects TRBV20-1 to TRBJ2-4, with TRBD1 matching over 11 bases. V gave up 1 base and J gave up 0 bases; unmatched junction bases: 2. This CDR3 contains 16 residues. Germline V CDR1 and CDR2: DFQATT, SNEGSKA (reference sequence). The CDR3 reads CSARGDRGGAKNIQYF. CDR3 nucleotides: TGCAGTGCTAGAGGGGACAGGGGGGGAGCCAAAAACATTCAGTACTTC.

V is TRBV10-1 and J is TRBJ1-1; D is undetermined. This CDR3 contains 13 residues. V shed 6 bases and J shed 4 bases, with 12 bases lying between them. Germline V gives CDR1 WNHNN, CDR2 SYGVQD (reference sequence). CDR3 sequence reads: CASSHDGTTEAFF. The DNA for the CDR3 is TGCGCCAGCAGCCACGACGGTACCACTGAAGCTTTCTTT.

DNA for the CDR3: TGTGCCAGCAGTTACTTTTCGGGTGAAAATGAGCAGTTCTTC. It specifies CASSYFSGENEQFF. The chain has TRBV6-5 and TRBJ2-1; unclear D gene. The CDR3 runs 14 residues. Germline CDR1 MNHEY, CDR2 SVGAGI. Trimming cost V 1 base and J 7 bases, with 11 bases left between them.

This clonotype was observed many times. This chain links TRBV7-2 with TRBJ1-4; 9 nucleotides line up with TRBD1. V trimming: 5 bases; J trimming: 8 bases; junction bases outside the gene matches: 3. This CDR3 contains 13 residues. The V gene's germline CDR1 is SGHTA and CDR2 FQGNSA. The CDR3 is CASSGTGKEKLFF. CDR3 sequence (DNA): TGTGCCAGCAGCGGGACAGGGAAGGAAAAACTGTTTTTT. The variable domain in full, with the rest retrieved from reference TRBV7-2 and TRBJ1-4, is GAGVSQSPSNKVTEKGKDVELRCDPISGHTALYWYRQSLGQGLEFLIYFQGNSAPDKSGLPSDRFSAERTGGSVSTLTIQRTQQEDSAVYLCASSGTGKEKLFFGSGTQLSVL.

This clonotype came up a few times. V gene TRBV6-1 combines with J gene TRBJ2-7; D gene ambiguous. CDR1 and CDR2 from the germline V gene are MNHNS and SASEGT. The CDR3 length is 13 residues. Between the trimmed V and J ends, which lost 6 bases and 2 bases, there was a span of 11 bases. CDR3: CASSQTVPYEQYF. In nucleotides, the CDR3 is TGTGCCAGCAGCCAAACAGTGCCCTACGAGCAGTACTTC.

In this sample, this clonotype turned up a few times. V is TRBV20-1 and J is TRBJ2-5; TRBD2 agrees at 9 bases. V lost 0 bases, J lost 0 bases, and 5 bases stayed unmatched. Looked up from germline, CDR1 is DFQATT and CDR2 is SNEGSKA (reference sequence). The CDR3 loop spans 16 amino acids. The CDR3 reads CSARDSASGNQETQYF. The CDR3 DNA follows: TGCAGTGCTAGAGATTCGGCTAGCGGGAACCAAGAGACCCAGTACTTC.

V usage is TRBV6-1 and J usage is TRBJ2-3; 9 nucleotides match TRBD2. The germline V gene encodes CDR1 MNHNS and CDR2 SASEGT. The CDR3 totals 15 residues. Trimming removed 7 bases from V and 2 bases from J; junction bases left unmatched: 7. CDR3 sequence reads: CASMGSGGYTDTQYF. CDR3 DNA: TGTGCCAGCATGGGTAGCGGGGGCTACACAGATACGCAGTATTTT.

This chain uses TRBV27 with TRBJ2-2, with D perhaps TRBD2 (6 bases). V was shortened by 0 bases and J by 4 bases, with 9 bases between the two germline ends. Germline-derived CDR1 and CDR2 are MNHEY and SMNVEV (reference sequence). The CDR3 spans 15 residues. For the CDR3, the DNA is TGTGCCAGCAGTTTATCTCCGGGAGTCACCGGGGAGCTGTTTTTT. Its protein is CASSLSPGVTGELFF.

This clonotype was detected a few times. The rearrangement uses TRBV7-2 and TRBJ2-7; 14 bases match TRBD2. The germline CDR1 and CDR2 sequences are SGHTA and FQGNSA. Trimming cost V 1 base and J 6 bases; bases outside gene matches: 5. The CDR3 is 16 residues long. The CDR3 bases are TGTGCCAGCAGCTTAGTGGGGACTAGCGGGAGAGGCGAGCAGTACTTC. This translates into CASSLVGTSGRGEQYF.

This clonotype came up a few times. The J gene is TRBJ2-3, the V gene TRBV20-1, with 8 bases identical to TRBD1. V shed 3 bases, J shed 2 bases, and the junction held 7 bases outside the gene matches. Germline values: CDR1 DFQATT, CDR2 SNEGSKA (reference sequence). The CDR3 spans 15 residues. CDR3 sequence reads: CSARATGAYTDTQYF. The CDR3 coding sequence is TGCAGTGCTAGGGCGACAGGGGCCTACACAGATACGCAGTATTTT.

This clonotype was seen more than once but under ten times. V and J are TRBV7-8 and TRBJ1-1, with 7 bases matching TRBD1. Trimming took 2 bases from V and 5 from J; bases not matched to a gene: 5. Looked up from germline, CDR1 is SGHVS and CDR2 is FQNEAQ. The CDR3 is 14 residues long. CDR3 amino acids: CASSLWSGGTEAFF. The CDR3 bases are TGTGCCAGCAGCTTATGGTCAGGGGGGACTGAAGCTTTCTTT.

The V and J genes are TRBV20-1 and TRBJ2-1, with 9 bases aligning to TRBD2. Trimming took 4 bases from V and 8 from J; bases not matched to a gene: 15. CDR1 and CDR2 from the germline V gene are DFQATT and SNEGSKA (reference sequence). This CDR3 contains 16 residues. CDR3 residues: CSATKIAGVKVDEQFF. In nucleotides, the CDR3 is TGCAGTGCTACGAAAATAGCGGGAGTTAAAGTCGATGAGCAGTTCTTC.